This TCR beta chain was found in a study of spatial heterogeneity in lung cancer. V gave up 6 bases and J gave up 7 bases, with 22 bases separating them. The CDR3 covers 15 residues. Germline loops: CDR1 DFQATT, CDR2 SNEGSKA (reference sequence). With regard to this clonotype: Its matching antigen is unknown. This sequence may be a read error, since a much larger clone differs from it by one base. In a library made to pick up alpha chains, this beta chain is a stray read with a size that means little.

Whole-study findings and limits: Tumor mutation count correlated with how many alpha and beta TCRs expanded intratumorally.

TCRdb called the 5' RACE reads again in MiXCR, with one record for every CDR3 protein. This table has approximately 18,000 distinct CDR3 sequences, roughly 5% appearing once. Time point noted: sample taken at primary tumor resection. Unsorted tumor, nontumor lung tissue or cryopreserved PBMC supplied the whole RNA. The source material was lung tumor tissue, sampled at surgery. The receptor comes from a female donor with early-stage non-small cell lung cancer. This chain connects TRBV20-1 to TRBJ2-1; maybe TRBD2 (5 bases). CDR3 residues: CSAVVLVGVRNEQFF. The CDR3 nucleotides read TGCAGTGCCGTAGTTCTAGTGGGAGTAAGGAATGAGCAGTTCTTC.